This is a list of T cell receptor beta chains from one sample in a study of T cells after yellow fever vaccination. MiXCR was run by TCRdb on the 5' RACE reads, yielding one entry per CDR3 protein. The sample holds around 310,000 distinct CDR3 sequences, more than 3% seen once. This specimen was PBMCs, taken on the day of the yellow fever booster vaccination. These receptors were obtained from a man aged 18 to 29 who received the YFV17D yellow fever vaccine. Both conserved end residues are part of each CDR3. The order of the fields is J gene, V gene, D gene, clone size, CDR3 protein, CDR3 DNA. D genes are given only for firm matches. Part of the rows lack a size; the others show once, few, many or a class for expanded clones.

j_gene: TRBJ2-5; v_gene: TRBV28; d_gene: -; abundance: -; CDR3aa: CASSSPGQGGETQYF; CDR3nt: TGTGCCAGCAGCTCCCCAGGACAGGGAGGGGAGACCCAGTACTTC
j_gene: TRBJ1-4; v_gene: TRBV5-1; d_gene: TRBD1; abundance: many; CDR3aa: CASSPGTDNEKLFF; CDR3nt: TGCGCCAGCAGCCCCGGGACAGATAATGAAAAACTGTTTTTT
j_gene: TRBJ2-1; v_gene: TRBV23-1; d_gene: -; abundance: many; CDR3aa: CASSQTGSQGQHNEQFF; CDR3nt: TGCGCCAGCAGTCAAACAGGGTCTCAAGGGCAACACAATGAGCAGTTCTTC
j_gene: TRBJ2-1; v_gene: TRBV7-9; d_gene: TRBD2; abundance: few; CDR3aa: CATPGGGALYNEQFF; CDR3nt: TGTGCCACCCCGGGGGGGGGGGCTTTATACAATGAGCAGTTCTTC
j_gene: TRBJ2-1; v_gene: TRBV3-2; d_gene: -; abundance: -; CDR3aa: CASSPSGGGLGNEQFF; CDR3nt: TGTGCCAGCAGCCCGAGTGGAGGGGGGCTGGGCAATGAGCAGTTCTTC
j_gene: TRBJ1-2; v_gene: TRBV5-1; d_gene: -; abundance: many; CDR3aa: CASSTQGGGYGYTF; CDR3nt: TGCGCCAGCAGCACGCAGGGAGGAGGGTATGGCTACACCTTC
j_gene: TRBJ2-7; v_gene: TRBV12-3/TRBV12-4; d_gene: -; abundance: -; CDR3aa: CASSFGRLYEQYF; CDR3nt: TGTGCCAGCAGTTTTGGACGACTCTACGAGCAGTACTTC
j_gene: TRBJ2-5; v_gene: TRBV20-1; d_gene: -; abundance: few; CDR3aa: CSVIGGEEETQYF; CDR3nt: TGCAGTGTTATAGGGGGAGAGGAAGAGACCCAGTACTTC
j_gene: TRBJ2-7; v_gene: TRBV7-2; d_gene: TRBD1; abundance: many; CDR3aa: CASSHWDSRKYF; CDR3nt: TGTGCCAGCAGCCATTGGGACAGTAGGAAGTACTTC
j_gene: TRBJ2-3; v_gene: TRBV20-1; d_gene: -; abundance: -; CDR3aa: CSAYYNTQYF; CDR3nt: TGCAGTGCTTACTACAATACGCAGTATTTT
j_gene: TRBJ1-1; v_gene: TRBV28; d_gene: -; abundance: few; CDR3aa: CASSLRGVGRAFF; CDR3nt: TGTGCCAGCAGTTTACGTGGCGTTGGCCGGGCTTTCTTT
j_gene: TRBJ2-1; v_gene: TRBV10-3; d_gene: TRBD2; abundance: few; CDR3aa: CAISDSGGPSYNEQFF; CDR3nt: TGTGCCATCAGTGACAGCGGGGGGCCCTCCTACAATGAGCAGTTCTTC
j_gene: TRBJ1-2; v_gene: TRBV5-1; d_gene: -; abundance: few; CDR3aa: CASSDRPVGGYTF; CDR3nt: TGCGCCAGCAGCGACAGGCCCGTAGGCGGCTACACCTTC
j_gene: TRBJ2-3; v_gene: TRBV7-9; d_gene: -; abundance: many; CDR3aa: CASSSLGTHPSTDTQYF; CDR3nt: TGTGCCAGCAGCTCCCTCGGGACCCACCCTAGCACAGATACGCAGTATTTT
j_gene: TRBJ1-2; v_gene: TRBV7-2; d_gene: -; abundance: many; CDR3aa: CASSFGIRGQDYGYTF; CDR3nt: TGTGCCAGCAGCTTTGGGATCCGGGGACAAGATTATGGCTACACCTTC
j_gene: TRBJ1-6; v_gene: TRBV6-5; d_gene: -; abundance: -; CDR3aa: CASRYLALQGSPLHF; CDR3nt: TGTGCCAGCAGGTACCTGGCCCTTCAGGGCTCACCCCTCCACTTT
j_gene: TRBJ1-2; v_gene: TRBV10-3; d_gene: TRBD1; abundance: few; CDR3aa: CANGQDNYGYTF; CDR3nt: TGTGCCAACGGACAGGATAACTATGGCTACACCTTC
j_gene: TRBJ1-2; v_gene: TRBV30; d_gene: TRBD1; abundance: many; CDR3aa: CAWSAGQGGGYTF; CDR3nt: TGTGCCTGGAGCGCCGGACAGGGGGGAGGCTACACCTTC
j_gene: TRBJ2-3; v_gene: TRBV10-3; d_gene: TRBD2; abundance: many; CDR3aa: CAISRLGTSGGLTDTQYF; CDR3nt: TGTGCCATCAGTCGCCTGGGGACTAGCGGGGGGCTCACAGATACGCAGTATTTT
j_gene: TRBJ1-1; v_gene: TRBV5-1; d_gene: TRBD1; abundance: many; CDR3aa: CASSTGQGYNTEAFF; CDR3nt: TGCGCCAGCAGCACCGGACAGGGCTACAACACTGAAGCTTTCTTT
j_gene: TRBJ1-1; v_gene: TRBV7-3; d_gene: -; abundance: many; CDR3aa: CASSLTPELTTEAFF; CDR3nt: TGTGCCAGCAGCTTAACCCCTGAGCTTACCACTGAAGCTTTCTTT
j_gene: TRBJ2-7; v_gene: TRBV14; d_gene: TRBD2; abundance: many; CDR3aa: CASSRSGGSSYEQYF; CDR3nt: TGTGCCAGCAGCCGATCCGGGGGGAGCTCCTACGAGCAGTACTTC
j_gene: TRBJ2-5; v_gene: TRBV11-2; d_gene: -; abundance: many; CDR3aa: CASSPPPTGETQYF; CDR3nt: TGTGCCAGCAGCCCCCCGCCGACCGGGGAGACCCAGTACTTC
j_gene: TRBJ2-1; v_gene: TRBV5-4; d_gene: TRBD1; abundance: few; CDR3aa: CASSIDRGDEQFF; CDR3nt: TGTGCCAGCAGCATTGACAGGGGGGATGAGCAGTTCTTC
j_gene: TRBJ2-2; v_gene: TRBV4-2; d_gene: -; abundance: few; CDR3aa: CASSPETLANGELFF; CDR3nt: TGTGCCAGCAGCCCCGAGACACTAGCTAACGGGGAGCTGTTTTTT
j_gene: TRBJ2-5; v_gene: TRBV6-1; d_gene: -; abundance: -; CDR3aa: CASSEDGWVNVVTQYF; CDR3nt: TGTGCCAGCAGTGAAGACGGTTGGGTCAATGTGGTGACCCAGTACTTC
j_gene: TRBJ2-7; v_gene: TRBV7-9; d_gene: -; abundance: many; CDR3aa: CASSAPGVGEQYF; CDR3nt: TGTGCCAGCAGCGCCCCAGGGGTCGGCGAGCAGTACTTC
j_gene: TRBJ2-2; v_gene: TRBV4-1; d_gene: -; abundance: many; CDR3aa: CASRVYGGTGELFF; CDR3nt: TGCGCCAGCAGGGTCTACGGGGGCACCGGGGAGCTGTTTTTT
j_gene: TRBJ2-3; v_gene: TRBV29-1; d_gene: -; abundance: -; CDR3aa: CSVDSSGTRGEDTQYF; CDR3nt: TGCAGCGTTGATTCATCCGGGACACGGGGAGAAGATACGCAGTATTTT
j_gene: TRBJ1-3; v_gene: TRBV6-1; d_gene: -; abundance: -; CDR3aa: CASSVRGGPLRAGNTIYF; CDR3nt: TGTGCCAGCAGTGTCCGGGGGGGGCCTCTAAGAGCTGGAAACACCATATATTTT
j_gene: TRBJ2-7; v_gene: TRBV7-6; d_gene: TRBD1; abundance: few; CDR3aa: CASSLTGNRGSYEQYF; CDR3nt: TGTGCCAGCAGCTTAACCGGGAACAGGGGGAGCTACGAGCAGTACTTC
j_gene: TRBJ2-5; v_gene: TRBV6-5; d_gene: TRBD2; abundance: few; CDR3aa: CASSWLAGAGETQYF; CDR3nt: TGTGCCAGCAGTTGGCTAGCGGGGGCCGGGGAGACCCAGTACTTC
j_gene: TRBJ1-1; v_gene: TRBV12-3/TRBV12-4; d_gene: -; abundance: few; CDR3aa: CASSFRESTFF; CDR3nt: TGTGCCAGCAGTTTCAGGGAATCCACTTTCTTT
j_gene: TRBJ2-7; v_gene: TRBV13; d_gene: TRBD1; abundance: few; CDR3aa: CASTLTDRGDYEQYF; CDR3nt: TGTGCCAGCACCCTCACGGACAGGGGGGACTACGAGCAGTACTTC
j_gene: TRBJ2-2; v_gene: TRBV6-1; d_gene: TRBD2; abundance: few; CDR3aa: CASRPTSGGYTGELFF; CDR3nt: TGTGCCAGCAGACCCACTAGCGGGGGCTACACCGGGGAGCTGTTTTTT